This passage covers 5 T cell receptor beta chains from one sample sequenced in a study of blood T cell repertoires in COVID-19. Here immunoSEQ multiplex PCR was the method, and the copy in TCRdb shows in-frame clones only, minus some. In the table there are some 190,000 clones, roughly 88% of which are singletons. Sequencing was carried out using peripheral blood. Source of these receptors: a human donor with active or convalescent COVID-19. The donor label of this sample is uncertain.

The chain carries TRBV19 and TRBJ2-7, with 9 nucleotides matching TRBD2. The CDR3 totals 14 residues. With 5 bases clipped from V and 5 bases from J, the junction kept 7 bases outside the gene matches. Germline CDR1 reads LNHDA; CDR2 reads SQIVND (reference sequence). CDR3 region: CASSRREGEDEQYF. For the CDR3, the DNA is TGTGCCAGTAGTCGGCGGGAGGGCGAAGACGAGCAGTACTTC.

The V gene is TRBV5-6, the J gene TRBJ2-7, with 8 bases lining up with TRBD1. The germline V gene has CDR1 SGHDT and CDR2 YYEEEE. The CDR3 spans 14 residues. Losses at the gene ends were 3 bases for V and 2 bases for J; bases not matched to a gene: 4. The DNA of the CDR3 is TGTGCCAGCAGCTCGCGGACAGGGACCTACGAGCAGTACTTC. Residues: CASSSRTGTYEQYF.

The chain employs TRBV7-2 and TRBJ2-1; 8 positions match TRBD2. CDR1 and CDR2 from the germline V gene are SGHTA and FQGNSA. The V segment lost 3 bases and the J segment 0 bases; nucleotides outside the gene matches: 13. The CDR3 is 19 amino acids. CDR3 region: CASSLLAGPTLSSYNEQFF. The CDR3 nucleotides are TGTGCCAGCAGCTTGTTAGCGGGACCTACTCTCAGCTCCTACAATGAGCAGTTCTTC.

The chain is built from TRBV11-3 and TRBJ2-6, with D perhaps matching TRBD1 (5 bases). Germline assignment: CDR1 SGHNT and CDR2 YENEEA. CDR3 length: 15 amino acids. The V and J ends lost 5 bases and 4 bases respectively, with 12 bases between them. The CDR3 coding sequence is TGTGCCAGCAGCCCGCAGGGTTCGGGGGCCAACGTCCTGACTTTC. Translation: CASSPQGSGANVLTF.

This clone was detected only a few times. This chain links TRBV30 with TRBJ1-5, with no clear D. The V end was cut by 2 bases, the J end by 3 bases, with 8 bases between. Germline-derived CDR1 and CDR2 are GTSNPN and SVGIG (reference sequence). This CDR3 contains 13 residues. The CDR3 loop is CAWSRGFNQPQHF. Written as DNA, the CDR3 is TGTGCCTGGAGTCGGGGATTCAATCAGCCCCAGCATTTT.